The 24 T cell receptor beta chains in this list originate from one sample, sequenced in a study of CD8+CD57+ T cells in acquired aplastic anemia. Study-level findings and limits: Lower diversity was found in CD8+CD57+ cells than in total CD4+ and CD8+ pools in patients.

The antigens for these receptors are not known. The authors sequenced patients whose flow cytometry had shown CD8+CD57+ cell expansion. Genomic DNA constituted the template upon which TCR beta VDJ and CDR3 profiling was performed. TCRdb processed the reads anew with MiXCR; each CDR3 protein has one entry. The table includes some 16,000 distinct CDR3 sequences, under 40% detected once. The sequenced sample consisted of CD8+CD57+ T cells sorted from PBMCs. This sample's subset: bead-enriched CD8+CD57+ effector memory T cells from SAA patients. The receptors were gathered from a human donor with aplastic anemia.

DNA of the CDR3: TGTGCCAGCAGCTTAGCCGGGACTAGCGGGAGAAATGAGCAGTTCTTC. Translating it yields CASSLAGTSGRNEQFF. This chain uses TRBV11-1 with TRBJ2-1; 14 nucleotides align to TRBD2. Germline V gives CDR1 SGHAT, CDR2 FQDESV (reference sequence). Trimming at V came to 0 bases and at J to 7 bases, leaving 2 bases not matched to a gene. The CDR3 spans 16 residues.

The sample holds many counts of this clonotype. The rearrangement links TRBV15 to TRBJ2-5; 10 bases are a match to TRBD1. The CDR3 spans 15 residues. CDR1 is LNHNV, CDR2 YYDKDF, per germline (reference sequence). Trimming removed 1 base from V and 4 bases from J; junction bases left unmatched: 3. The chain's CDR3 is CATSRGQGAGETQYF. DNA for the CDR3: TGTGCCACCAGCAGAGGACAGGGGGCAGGAGAGACCCAGTACTTC.

This clonotype occurred a few times. The chain carries TRBV20-1 and TRBJ2-3; D unresolved. V shed 0 bases and J shed 8 bases, with 9 bases lying between them. Germline assignment: CDR1 DFQATT and CDR2 SNEGSKA (reference sequence). The CDR3 extends over 12 amino acids. CDR3 in amino acids: CSARERSGTQYF. The CDR3 DNA reads as TGCAGTGCTAGAGAGAGGTCAGGTACGCAGTATTTT.

The rearrangement joins TRBV5-4 to TRBJ2-1, with a weak D call TRBD1 (5 bases). The germline V gene has CDR1 SGHNT and CDR2 YYREEE (reference sequence). This CDR3 has 15 residues. Trimming left V 3 bases short and J 6 bases short, with 16 bases between. As DNA, the CDR3 is TGTGCCAGCAGCTCCCCCCGGGCAGGGATCAATGAGCAGTTCTTC. Its protein is CASSSPRAGINEQFF.

V is TRBV10-3 and J is TRBJ1-4, with D uncertain. Trimming took 8 bases from V and 0 from J, leaving 10 bases between them. The germline CDR1 and CDR2 sequences are ENHRY and SYGVKD. The CDR3 has 14 residues. The CDR3 DNA sequence: TGTGCCATCGGGCCAACTGCAACTAATGAAAAACTGTTTTTT. The encoded protein is CAIGPTATNEKLFF.

In its sample, this clonotype was seen a few times. The rearrangement links TRBV5-1 to TRBJ2-7; a weak D match, TRBD2 (5 bases). CDR3 length: 15 residues. The germline V gene encodes CDR1 SGHRS and CDR2 YFSETQ. Between the trimmed V and J ends, which lost 4 bases and 4 bases, there was a span of 18 bases. CDR3 protein: CASSELRGLPYEQYF. DNA of the CDR3: TGCGCCAGCAGCGAACTTCGGGGTCTCCCTTACGAGCAGTACTTC.

On this clonotype itself: At one boundary the junction diverges from the germline segment, which might be a read error. The chain links TRBV15 to TRBJ2-1, with TRBD1 matching 9 bases. The CDR3 is 18 residues long. The V gene's germline CDR1 is LNHNV and CDR2 YYDKDF (reference sequence). CDR3 sequence: CATSRDRSGTGLHNERFF. Written as DNA, the CDR3 is TGTGCCACCAGCAGAGATCGTTCCGGGACAGGGCTTCACAATGAGCGGTTCTTC.

This clonotype was detected once. The chain employs TRBV29-1 and TRBJ1-1, with D maybe TRBD1 (6 bases). Germline V CDR1 and CDR2: SQVTM, ANQGSEA. V was pared by 3 bases and J by 6 bases, with 8 bases between. This CDR3 contains 11 residues. The CDR3 loop is CSVEGTPEAFF. CDR3 nucleotide sequence: TGCAGCGTTGAGGGGACACCTGAAGCTTTCTTT.

The chain employs TRBV20-1 and TRBJ2-5, with TRBD2 matching over 11 bases. The germline V gene has CDR1 DFQATT and CDR2 SNEGSKA (reference sequence). Losses at the gene ends were 3 bases for V and 5 bases for J; bases not matched to a gene: 5. CDR3 size: 14 residues. CDR3 DNA: TGCAGTGCTAGGGCTGTAGCGGGAGGGGAGACCCAGTACTTC. As protein: CSARAVAGGETQYF.

This clonotype has only a few counts. The V and J genes are TRBV5-4 and TRBJ2-1; D perhaps matches TRBD2 (6 bases). V lost 0 bases and J 4 bases, leaving 11 bases between the germline ends. The CDR3 is 15 residues long. Germline CDR1 SGHNT, CDR2 YYREEE (reference sequence). CDR3 sequence reads: CASSLGLASYNEQFF. CDR3 bases: TGTGCCAGCAGCTTGGGCCTAGCGTCTTACAATGAGCAGTTCTTC. Looking up the rest from reference TRBV5-4 and TRBJ2-1 gives the full variable domain: ETGVTQSPTHLIKTRGQQVTLRCSSQSGHNTVSWYQQALGQGPQFIFQYYREEENGRGNFPPRFSGLQFPNYSSELNVNALELDDSALYLCASSLGLASYNEQFFGPGTRLTVL.

This clonotype was seen at least ten times. This chain joins TRBV7-6 and TRBJ2-1; unclear D gene. CDR1 SGHVS and CDR2 FNYEAQ come from the germline V gene. V gave up 1 base and J gave up 5 bases, with 9 bases separating them. This CDR3 spans 14 amino acids. The CDR3 is CASSLVSIHNEQFF. The CDR3 DNA follows: TGTGCCAGCAGCTTAGTTTCCATCCACAATGAGCAGTTCTTC.

This clonotype was found a few times. The chain is built from TRBV9 and TRBJ2-7; weak D call: TRBD2 (5 bases). This CDR3 region has 14 residues. The germline V gene encodes CDR1 SGDLS and CDR2 YYNGEE. V was shortened by 4 bases and J by 3 bases, with 14 bases between the two germline ends. This CDR3 reads CASSPPGVYYEQYF. CDR3 coding DNA: TGTGCCAGCAGCCCCCCCGGGGTCTACTACGAGCAGTACTTC.

V and J are TRBV19 and TRBJ1-6, with 9 bases matching TRBD1. Germline values: CDR1 LNHDA, CDR2 SQIVND (reference sequence). This CDR3 is built from 17 residues. The V segment lost 3 bases and the J segment 7 bases; nucleotides outside the gene matches: 10. CDR3 nucleotide sequence: TGTGCCAGTAGTATTCTCCCTAGGACAGGGGCGAATTCACCCCTCCACTTT. Amino acids: CASSILPRTGANSPLHF.

About this clonotype: The junction differs from germline at one of its ends, possibly a read error. V and J are TRBV24-1 and TRBJ2-5; D possibly corresponds to TRBD2 (5 bases). Germline V gene lookup returns CDR1 KGHDR and CDR2 SFDVKD. The length of the CDR3 is 15 residues. The CDR3 reads CASSSDLTGEETQYF. The DNA of the CDR3 is TGTGCCAGCAGTTCGGACCTCACCGGGGAAGAGACCCAGTACTTC.

Many counts were recorded for this clonotype. The rearrangement links TRBV5-4 to TRBJ2-7; D is uncertain. The CDR3 is made up of 13 amino acids. V lost 4 bases, J lost 3 bases, and 11 bases lay in between. CDR1 is SGHNT and CDR2 is YYREEE in the germline V gene (reference sequence). The CDR3: CASSAGPSYEQYF. The CDR3 DNA sequence: TGTGCCAGCAGCGCTGGGCCCAGCTACGAGCAGTACTTC.

The rearrangement links TRBV29-1 to TRBJ1-2; 7 nucleotides align to TRBD1. The CDR3 consists of 14 residues. V shed 1 base and J 6 bases; nucleotides not matched to a gene: 8. Germline V gene data show CDR1 as SQVTM and CDR2 as ANQGSEA. This chain's CDR3 is CSVEVDRRLHGYTF. CDR3 DNA: TGCAGCGTTGAAGTGGACAGGAGGCTTCATGGCTACACCTTC.

This clonotype was recorded many times. The V call is TRBV2, the J call TRBJ2-1; D tentatively reads TRBD1 or TRBD2 (5 bases each). The CDR3 is 14 residues long. The germline V and J ends were trimmed by 5 bases and 4 bases, with 12 bases remaining between them. The germline V gene encodes CDR1 SNHLY and CDR2 FYNNEI. CDR3 nucleotide sequence: TGTGCCAGCAGTTCCGGGGCCGATTACAATGAGCAGTTCTTC. It translates to CASSSGADYNEQFF. Looking up the rest from reference TRBV2 and TRBJ2-1 gives the full variable domain: EPEVTQTPSHQVTQMGQEVILRCVPISNHLYFYWYRQILGQKVEFLVSFYNNEISEKSEIFDDQFSVERPDGSNFTLKIRSTKLEDSAMYFCASSSGADYNEQFFGPGTRLTVL.

The DNA of the CDR3 is TGTGCCAGCAGCTTAAGACTAGCGGGGGATACCTACGAGCAGTACGTC. Translated: CASSLRLAGDTYEQYV. The rearrangement joins TRBV7-8 to TRBJ2-7, with 12 nucleotides matching TRBD2. CDR3 length: 16 amino acids. The V and J ends lost 2 bases and 2 bases, in that order; junction bases with no gene match: 4. Germline lookup yields CDR1 SGHVS and CDR2 FQNEAQ.

The chain uses TRBV19 and TRBJ1-6; 7 positions match TRBD1. CDR1 and CDR2 (germline): LNHDA, SQIVND (reference sequence). This CDR3 spans 16 amino acids. The trim removed 7 bases at V and 0 bases at J, leaving 6 bases unmatched. The CDR3 DNA sequence: TGTGCCAGTAAAAGACAGGGAAGCTCCTATAATTCACCCCTCCACTTT. Its translation is CASKRQGSSYNSPLHF.

The V gene is TRBV29-1, the J gene TRBJ2-4, with 7 nucleotides matching TRBD2. There are 17 residues in the CDR3. Germline V gene data show CDR1 as SQVTM and CDR2 as ANQGSEA. J gave up 3 bases and V 7 bases, and 18 bases lay outside the gene matches. The CDR3 is CSAWGREEREGKNIQYF. The CDR3 DNA reads as TGCAGCGCATGGGGTAGGGAAGAGAGGGAGGGCAAAAACATTCAGTACTTC.

This chain links TRBV10-3 with TRBJ2-7; TRBD2 matches 10 bases. V was pared by 2 bases and J by 3 bases, with 1 base of the junction left unmatched. Germline CDR1 is ENHRY and CDR2 is SYGVKD. There are 14 residues in the CDR3. The CDR3 DNA follows: TGTGCCATCAGTGAGAGCGGGGGGGGCTACGAGCAGTACGTC. Translated, it gives CAISESGGGYEQYV.

Turning to this clonotype: Sequence at one end of the junction differs from germline and may be a read error. The CDR3 coding sequence is TGTGCCAGCAGCTTAGGTTCTGGGTCTTCCTACGAGCGGTACTTC. Its translation is CASSLGSGSSYERYF. The J gene is TRBJ2-7, the V gene TRBV7-9; D not resolved. The CDR3 spans 15 residues. Germline V gives CDR1 SEHNR, CDR2 FQNEAQ (reference sequence).

This clonotype was picked up many times. The rearrangement joins TRBV27 to TRBJ2-7; D not resolved. Germline CDR1 MNHEY, CDR2 SMNVEV (reference sequence). The CDR3 is 14 residues long. Trimming left V 2 bases short and J 3 bases short, with 11 bases between. The CDR3 coding sequence is TGTGCCAGCAGTTTAGAATCCCAGAACTACGAGCAGTACTTC. The encoded protein is CASSLESQNYEQYF.

This clonotype has ten or more counts. In DNA form, the CDR3 reads TGTGCCACCAGCAGAGATGGGCAGGGGGGGACCACAGATACGCAGTATTTT. This codes for CATSRDGQGGTTDTQYF. The gene calls are TRBV15 and TRBJ2-3, with D perhaps being TRBD1 or TRBD2 (7 bases each). V was pared by 0 bases and J by 2 bases, with 15 bases between. CDR3 size: 17 residues. In germline, CDR1 is LNHNV, CDR2 YYDKDF (reference sequence).